This is a list of T cell receptor beta chains from one sample in a study of blood T cell repertoires in COVID-19. Profiling relied on immunoSEQ multiplex PCR, and the TCRdb table lists in-frame clones only, not all of them. The sample has under 200,000 clones, roughly 80% seen once. Sequencing was carried out using PBMCs or T cells enriched from blood (not recorded which). These receptors were obtained from a woman between 35 and 50 years old with acute COVID-19. Both conserved end residues are part of each CDR3. The order of the fields is D gene, J gene, CDR3 length, V gene, CDR3 protein, CDR3 DNA. D genes are given only for firm matches.

>.|TRBJ1-2|15|TRBV3-1/TRBV3-2
CASSHPTGTNYGYTF
TGTGCCAGCAGCCATCCGACAGGAACCAACTATGGCTACACCTTC
>.|TRBJ2-7|14|TRBV6-5
CASLSKGFDYEQYF
TGTGCCAGCCTATCCAAGGGGTTTGACTACGAGCAGTACTTC
>TRBD1|TRBJ1-1|16|TRBV7-9
CASSSDRGQDNTEAFF
TGTGCCAGCAGCTCCGACAGGGGCCAGGATAACACTGAAGCTTTCTTT
>.|TRBJ2-1|12|TRBV30
CAWSVLPNEQFF
TGTGCCTGGAGTGTACTCCCCAATGAGCAGTTCTTC
>.|TRBJ2-1|15|TRBV29-1
CSVLTEVVSYNEQFF
TGCAGCGTTCTGACCGAGGTGGTCTCCTACAATGAGCAGTTCTTC
>TRBD1|TRBJ1-6|15|TRBV27
CASTRDSGYNSPLHF
TGTGCCAGCACCCGGGACAGCGGATATAATTCACCCCTCCACTTT
>.|TRBJ2-5|14|TRBV5-4
CASSVDRGGETQYF
TGTGCCAGCAGCGTAGACAGGGGAGGGGAGACCCAGTACTTC
>.|TRBJ2-3|13|TRBV7-3
CASSFGVADTQYF
TGTGCCAGCAGCTTCGGGGTTGCAGATACGCAGTATTTT
>.|TRBJ2-6|16|TRBV7-7
CASSPRLVAGANVLTF
TGTGCTAGCAGCCCCCGACTAGTCGCTGGGGCCAACGTCCTGACTTTC
>.|TRBJ2-1|12|TRBV28
CASSSSVSRQFF
TGTGCCAGCAGTTCTAGCGTGAGTCGGCAGTTCTTC
>TRBD1|TRBJ1-1|16|TRBV18
CASSPRQGEMNTEAFF
TGTGCCAGCTCACCTCGTCAGGGGGAGATGAACACTGAAGCTTTCTTT
>.|TRBJ1-6|15|TRBV7-6
CASSLSGSGLGALHF
TGTGCCAGCAGCTTATCGGGTTCTGGGCTCGGGGCCCTCCACTTT
>TRBD2|TRBJ2-1|16|TRBV19
CASTSLAGSSYNEQFF
TGTGCCAGTACCTCTTTAGCGGGGAGCTCCTACAATGAGCAGTTCTTC
>TRBD1|TRBJ1-2|13|TRBV29-1
CSISLQGDYGYTF
TGCAGCATCTCTTTACAGGGGGACTATGGCTACACCTTC
>.|TRBJ2-2|14|TRBV6-5
CASSYSATTGELFF
TGTGCCAGCAGTTACTCGGCCACCACCGGGGAGCTGTTTTTT
>TRBD1|TRBJ1-1|15|TRBV10-3
CAIRGQVTMNTEAFF
TGTGCCATCAGGGGACAGGTTACGATGAACACTGAAGCTTTCTTT
>TRBD1|TRBJ2-4|16|TRBV7-9
CASSLGWGQGANIQYF
TGTGCCAGCAGCTTAGGGTGGGGGCAGGGGGCAAACATTCAGTACTTC
>TRBD2|TRBJ2-3|15|TRBV7-8
CASSFLGGATDTQYF
TGTGCCAGCAGCTTTTTGGGAGGGGCAACAGATACGCAGTATTTT
>TRBD1|TRBJ1-2|14|TRBV5-1
CASSLGQGAYGYTF
TGCGCCAGCAGCTTGGGACAGGGCGCCTATGGCTACACCTTC
>TRBD1|TRBJ2-7|16|TRBV27
CASSSRPGQSIYEQYF
TGTGCCAGCAGTTCGAGACCGGGACAGAGCATCTACGAGCAGTACTTC
>TRBD1|TRBJ1-1|15|TRBV5-4
CASRPRQGVNTEAFF
TGTGCCAGCAGGCCAAGACAGGGGGTGAACACTGAAGCTTTCTTT
>TRBD2|TRBJ2-1|16|TRBV7-3
CASSLRLAGGLSEQFF
TGTGCCAGCAGCTTACGACTAGCGGGAGGATTATCTGAGCAGTTCTTC
>TRBD2|TRBJ2-2|16|TRBV2
CASRALAGGNTGELFF
TGTGCCAGCAGAGCACTAGCGGGAGGGAACACCGGGGAGCTGTTTTTT
>TRBD2|TRBJ2-5|12|TRBV9
CASNRGGETQYF
TGTGCCAGCAACCGCGGGGGGGAGACCCAGTACTTC
>TRBD2|TRBJ2-1|17|TRBV5-1
CASSLGFGASGTNEQFF
TGCGCCAGCAGCTTGGGGTTCGGAGCTAGCGGGACCAATGAGCAGTTCTTC
>TRBD1|TRBJ2-1|13|TRBV10-3
CAISPGQGDEQFF
TGTGCCATCAGTCCGGGACAGGGGGATGAGCAGTTCTTC
>.|TRBJ2-7|14|TRBV6-5
CASSVGRASYEQYF
TGTGCCAGCAGCGTAGGGCGGGCCTCCTACGAGCAGTACTTC
>.|TRBJ1-1|12|TRBV11-3
CASSSVGTEAFF
TGTGCCAGCAGCTCCGTCGGGACAGAAGCTTTCTTT
>.|TRBJ2-1|12|TRBV11-3
CASSLTVNEQFF
TGTGCCAGCAGCTTAACAGTTAATGAGCAGTTCTTC
>.|TRBJ1-2|13|TRBV19
CASSDRRSYGYTF
TGTGCCAGTAGTGACAGGAGATCCTATGGCTACACCTTC
>TRBD2|TRBJ2-2|16|TRBV2
CASSEGWTSGSGELFF
TGTGCCAGCAGTGAGGGTTGGACTAGCGGGTCCGGGGAGCTGTTTTTT
>TRBD1|TRBJ1-5|16|TRBV5-1
CASSLGGQGGNQPQHF
TGCGCCAGCAGCTTGGGTGGACAGGGTGGCAATCAGCCCCAGCATTTT
>.|TRBJ1-6|15|TRBV2
CASSSARGYNSPLHF
TGTGCCAGCAGTTCCGCTCGGGGGTATAATTCACCCCTCCACTTT
>TRBD2|TRBJ2-5|15|TRBV6-1
CASSDGAGGQETQYF
TGTGCCAGCAGTGATGGAGCGGGAGGCCAAGAGACCCAGTACTTC
>.|TRBJ2-7|13|TRBV30
CAWSLDNSYEQYF
TGTGCCTGGAGTCTCGACAATTCCTACGAGCAGTACTTC
>TRBD1|TRBJ2-5|15|TRBV2
CASKLTRQGEETQYF
TGTGCCAGCAAACTCACTCGACAGGGAGAGGAGACCCAGTACTTC
>.|TRBJ1-1|15|TRBV5-4
CASSPERNRNTEAFF
TGTGCCAGCAGCCCCGAACGGAACAGGAACACTGAAGCTTTCTTT